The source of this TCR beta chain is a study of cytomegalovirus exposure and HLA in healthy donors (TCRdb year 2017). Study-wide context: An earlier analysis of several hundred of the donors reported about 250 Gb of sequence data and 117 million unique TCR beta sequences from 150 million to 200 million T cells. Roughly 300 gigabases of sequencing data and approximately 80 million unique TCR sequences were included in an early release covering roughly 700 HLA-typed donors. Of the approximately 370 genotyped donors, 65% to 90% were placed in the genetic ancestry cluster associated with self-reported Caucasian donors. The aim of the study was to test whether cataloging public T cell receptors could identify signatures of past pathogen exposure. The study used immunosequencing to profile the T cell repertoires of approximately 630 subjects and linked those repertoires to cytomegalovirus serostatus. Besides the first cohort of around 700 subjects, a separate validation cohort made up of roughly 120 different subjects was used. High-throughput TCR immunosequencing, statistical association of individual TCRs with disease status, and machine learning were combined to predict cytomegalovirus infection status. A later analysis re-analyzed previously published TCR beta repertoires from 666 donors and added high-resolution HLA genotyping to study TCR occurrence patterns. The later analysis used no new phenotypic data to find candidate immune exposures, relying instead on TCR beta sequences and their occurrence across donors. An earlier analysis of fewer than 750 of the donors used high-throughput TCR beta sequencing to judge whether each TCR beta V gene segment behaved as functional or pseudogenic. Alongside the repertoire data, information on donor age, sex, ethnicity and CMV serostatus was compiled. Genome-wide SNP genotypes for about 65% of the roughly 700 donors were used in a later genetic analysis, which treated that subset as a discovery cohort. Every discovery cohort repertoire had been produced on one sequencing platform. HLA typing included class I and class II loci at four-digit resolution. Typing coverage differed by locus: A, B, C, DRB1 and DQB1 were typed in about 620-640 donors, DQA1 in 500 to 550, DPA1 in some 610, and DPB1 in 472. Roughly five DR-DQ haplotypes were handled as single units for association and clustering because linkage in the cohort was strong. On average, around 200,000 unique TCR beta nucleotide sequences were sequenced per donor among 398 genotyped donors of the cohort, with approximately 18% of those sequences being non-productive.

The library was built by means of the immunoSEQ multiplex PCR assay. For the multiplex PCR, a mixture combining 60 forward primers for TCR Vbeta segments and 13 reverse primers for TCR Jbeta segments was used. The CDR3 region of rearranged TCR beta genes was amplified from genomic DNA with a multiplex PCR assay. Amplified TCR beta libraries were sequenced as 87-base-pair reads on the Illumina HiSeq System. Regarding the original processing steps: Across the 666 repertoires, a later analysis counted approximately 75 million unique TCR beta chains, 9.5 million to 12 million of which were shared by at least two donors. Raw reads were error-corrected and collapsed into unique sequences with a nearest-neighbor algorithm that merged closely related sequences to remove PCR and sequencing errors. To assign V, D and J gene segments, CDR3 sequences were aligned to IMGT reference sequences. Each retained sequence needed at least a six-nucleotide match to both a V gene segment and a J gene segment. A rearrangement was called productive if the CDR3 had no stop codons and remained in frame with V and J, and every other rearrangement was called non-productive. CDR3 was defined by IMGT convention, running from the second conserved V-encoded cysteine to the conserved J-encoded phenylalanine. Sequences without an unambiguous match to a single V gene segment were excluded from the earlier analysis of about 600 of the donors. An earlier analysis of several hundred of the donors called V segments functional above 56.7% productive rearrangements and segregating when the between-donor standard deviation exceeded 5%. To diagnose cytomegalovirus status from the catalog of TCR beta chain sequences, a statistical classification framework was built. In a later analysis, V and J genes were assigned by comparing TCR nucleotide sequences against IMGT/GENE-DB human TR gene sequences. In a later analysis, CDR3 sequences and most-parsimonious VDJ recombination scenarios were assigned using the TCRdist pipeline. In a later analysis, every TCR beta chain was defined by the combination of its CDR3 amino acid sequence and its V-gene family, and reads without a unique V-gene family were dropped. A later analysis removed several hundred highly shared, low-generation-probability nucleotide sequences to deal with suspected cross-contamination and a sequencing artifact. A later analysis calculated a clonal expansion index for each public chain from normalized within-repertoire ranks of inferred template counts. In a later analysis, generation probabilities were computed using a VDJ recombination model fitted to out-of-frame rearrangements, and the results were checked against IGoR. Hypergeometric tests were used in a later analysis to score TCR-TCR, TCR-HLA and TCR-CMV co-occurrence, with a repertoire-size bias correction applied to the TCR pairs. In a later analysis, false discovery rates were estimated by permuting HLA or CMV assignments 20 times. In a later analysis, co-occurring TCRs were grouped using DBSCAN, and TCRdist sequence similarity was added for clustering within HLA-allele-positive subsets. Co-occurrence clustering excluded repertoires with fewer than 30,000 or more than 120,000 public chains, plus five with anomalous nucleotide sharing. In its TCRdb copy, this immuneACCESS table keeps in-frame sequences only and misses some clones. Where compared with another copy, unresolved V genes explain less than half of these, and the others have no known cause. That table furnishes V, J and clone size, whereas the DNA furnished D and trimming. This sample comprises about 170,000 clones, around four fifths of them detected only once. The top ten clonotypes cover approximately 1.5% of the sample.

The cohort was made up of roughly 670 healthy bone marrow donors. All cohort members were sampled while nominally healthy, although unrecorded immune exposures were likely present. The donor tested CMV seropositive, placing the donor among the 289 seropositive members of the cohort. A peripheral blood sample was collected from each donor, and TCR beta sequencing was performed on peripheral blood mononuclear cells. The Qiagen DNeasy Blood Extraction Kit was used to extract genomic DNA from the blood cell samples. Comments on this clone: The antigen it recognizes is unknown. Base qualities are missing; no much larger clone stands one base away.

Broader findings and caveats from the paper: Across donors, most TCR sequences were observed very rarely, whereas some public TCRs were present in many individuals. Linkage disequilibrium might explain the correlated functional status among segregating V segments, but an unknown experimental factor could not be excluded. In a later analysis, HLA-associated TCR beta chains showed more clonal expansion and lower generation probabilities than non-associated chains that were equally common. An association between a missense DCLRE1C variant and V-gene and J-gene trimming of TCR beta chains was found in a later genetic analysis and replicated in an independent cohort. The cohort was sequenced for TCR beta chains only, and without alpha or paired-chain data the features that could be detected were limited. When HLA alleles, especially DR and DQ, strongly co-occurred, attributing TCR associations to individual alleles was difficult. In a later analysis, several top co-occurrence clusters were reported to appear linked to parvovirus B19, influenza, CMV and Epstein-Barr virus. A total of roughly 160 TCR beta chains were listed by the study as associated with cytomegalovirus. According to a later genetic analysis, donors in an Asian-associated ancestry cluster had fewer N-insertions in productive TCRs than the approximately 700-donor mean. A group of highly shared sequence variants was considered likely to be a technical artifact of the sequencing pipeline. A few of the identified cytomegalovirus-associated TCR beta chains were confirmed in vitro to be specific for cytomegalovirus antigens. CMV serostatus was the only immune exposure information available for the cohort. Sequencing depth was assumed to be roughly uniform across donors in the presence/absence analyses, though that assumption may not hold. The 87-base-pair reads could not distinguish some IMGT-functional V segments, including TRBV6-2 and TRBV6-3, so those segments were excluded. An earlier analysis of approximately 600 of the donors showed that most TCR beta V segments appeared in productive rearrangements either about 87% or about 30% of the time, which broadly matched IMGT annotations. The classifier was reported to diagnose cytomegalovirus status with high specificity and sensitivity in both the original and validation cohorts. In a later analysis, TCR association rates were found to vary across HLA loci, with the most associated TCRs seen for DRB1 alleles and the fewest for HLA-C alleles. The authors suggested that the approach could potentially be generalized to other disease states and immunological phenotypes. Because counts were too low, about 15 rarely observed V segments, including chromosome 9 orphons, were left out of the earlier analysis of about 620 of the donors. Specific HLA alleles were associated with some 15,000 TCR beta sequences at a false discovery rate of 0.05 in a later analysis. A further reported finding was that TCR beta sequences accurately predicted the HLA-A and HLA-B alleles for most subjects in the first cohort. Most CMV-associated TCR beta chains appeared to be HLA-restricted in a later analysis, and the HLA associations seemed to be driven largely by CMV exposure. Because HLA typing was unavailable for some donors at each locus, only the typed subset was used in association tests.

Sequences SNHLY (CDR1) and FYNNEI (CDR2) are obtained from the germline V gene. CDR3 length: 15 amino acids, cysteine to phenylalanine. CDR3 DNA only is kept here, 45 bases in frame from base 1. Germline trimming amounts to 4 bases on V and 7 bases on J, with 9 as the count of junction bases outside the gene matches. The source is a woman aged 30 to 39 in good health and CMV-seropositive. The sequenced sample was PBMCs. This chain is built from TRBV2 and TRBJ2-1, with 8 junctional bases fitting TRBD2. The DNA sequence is TGTGCCAGCAGTGGATCAGGGACTAGTCGGAATGAGCAGTTCTTC. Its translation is CASSGSGTSRNEQFF.